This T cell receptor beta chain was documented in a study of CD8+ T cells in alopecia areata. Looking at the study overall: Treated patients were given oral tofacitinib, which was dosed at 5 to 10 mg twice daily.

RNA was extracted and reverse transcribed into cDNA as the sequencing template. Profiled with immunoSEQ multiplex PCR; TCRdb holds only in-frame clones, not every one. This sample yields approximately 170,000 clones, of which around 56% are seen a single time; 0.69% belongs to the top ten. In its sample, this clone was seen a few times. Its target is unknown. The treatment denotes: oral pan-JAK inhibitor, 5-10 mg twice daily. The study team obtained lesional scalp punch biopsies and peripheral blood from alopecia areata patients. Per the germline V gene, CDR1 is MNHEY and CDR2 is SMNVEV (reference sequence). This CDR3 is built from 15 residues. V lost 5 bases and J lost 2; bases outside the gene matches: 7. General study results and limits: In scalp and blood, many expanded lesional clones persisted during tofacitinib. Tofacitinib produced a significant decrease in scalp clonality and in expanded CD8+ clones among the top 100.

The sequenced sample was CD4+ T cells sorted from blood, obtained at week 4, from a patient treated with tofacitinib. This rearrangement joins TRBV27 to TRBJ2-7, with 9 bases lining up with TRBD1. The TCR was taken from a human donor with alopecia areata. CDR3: CASSPTRDRAYEQYF. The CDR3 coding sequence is TGTGCCAGCAGTCCTACCCGGGACAGGGCCTACGAGCAGTACTTC.